This is a list of T cell receptor beta chains from one sample in a study of blood T cell repertoires in COVID-19. The table came from immunoSEQ multiplex PCR; TCRdb's copy has only in-frame clones and leaves some out. The data show roughly 280,000 clones, 88% seen once. The sample comprised peripheral blood. The source is a woman aged 30 to 39 with COVID-19, enrolled during active disease. CDR3s include the opening cysteine and the closing phenylalanine or tryptophan. D genes are given only for firm matches. For some rows the clone size is stated as once, few or many, or as a class when expanded; others skip it.

v_gene,abundance,j_gene,d_gene,CDR3nt,CDR3aa
TRBV30,-,TRBJ2-7,-,TGTGCCTGGAGTCCACAGGGTTACGAGCAGTACTTC,CAWSPQGYEQYF
TRBV13,-,TRBJ2-2,-,TGTGCCAGCAGTCATACAACCGGGGAGCTGTTTTTT,CASSHTTGELFF
TRBV5-6,-,TRBJ2-3,TRBD1,TGTGCCAGCAGCTACCCTGGGACAGGGACAGATACGCAGTATTTT,CASSYPGTGTDTQYF
TRBV7-3,-,TRBJ1-1,-,TGTGCCAGCAAGACAGCGAACACTGAAGCTTTCTTT,CASKTANTEAFF
TRBV5-1,-,TRBJ2-3,TRBD1,TGCGCCAGCAGCTCTTCAGGGGGCCCAGATACGCAGTATTTT,CASSSSGGPDTQYF
TRBV29-1,-,TRBJ2-1,TRBD1,TGCAGCGTTGACGCCAGGGGGCTAGGGGATGAGCAGTTCTTC,CSVDARGLGDEQFF
TRBV28,-,TRBJ1-5,-,TGTGCCAGCAGTTTAGGGCAGGTTGGTTTTCAACCCCAGCATTTT,CASSLGQVGFQPQHF
TRBV27,-,TRBJ2-2,TRBD2,TGTGCCAGCAGCCTAAGGCTAGCGGGGACCGGGGAGCTGTTTTTT,CASSLRLAGTGELFF
TRBV6-1,-,TRBJ2-3,TRBD2,TGTGCCAGCAGTGAAGGGTTTCGAGCGGGAGGGGGCACAGATACGCAGTATTTT,CASSEGFRAGGGTDTQYF
TRBV5-5,-,TRBJ2-5,-,TGTGCCAGCAGCTTGGCACTAGTCCGGGAGACCCAGTACTTC,CASSLALVRETQYF
TRBV25-1,-,TRBJ1-4,-,TGTGCCAGCAGTGAGGCAGGGGAAGGGGAAAAACTGTTTTTT,CASSEAGEGEKLFF
TRBV10-3,-,TRBJ1-5,TRBD1,TGTGCCATCAGCCGACAGGGGAATCAGCCCCAGCATTTT,CAISRQGNQPQHF
TRBV7-9,-,TRBJ2-7,TRBD1,TGTGCCAGCAGCTCGCCTTCCGGGACAGGCTTTTACGAGCAGTACTTC,CASSSPSGTGFYEQYF
TRBV9,-,TRBJ2-1,TRBD2,TGTGCCAGCAGCGTATTAAGCGGGAGCTCCTACAATGAGCAGTTCTTC,CASSVLSGSSYNEQFF
TRBV7-2,-,TRBJ1-5,TRBD1,TGTGCCAGCAGCTTAGGGGGACAGGGGGTTCAGCCCCAGCATTTT,CASSLGGQGVQPQHF
TRBV28,-,TRBJ1-4,TRBD1,TGTGCCAGCAGTTTGGCAGGGGGCAGGGAAAAACTGTTTTTT,CASSLAGGREKLFF
TRBV5-6,-,TRBJ2-7,-,TGTGCCAGCAGCTTGGCCGCCTACGAGCAGTACTTC,CASSLAAYEQYF
TRBV21-1,-,TRBJ1-6,-,TGTGCCAAAAACGAACAGGCTAGCTCCTATAATTCACCCCTCCACTTT,CAKNEQASSYNSPLHF
TRBV3-1/TRBV3-2,-,TRBJ2-1,TRBD2,TGTGCCAGCAGCCAAGTTAGACTAGCGGCGTTCATCTCCTACAATGAGCAGTTCTTC,CASSQVRLAAFISYNEQFF
TRBV7-3,-,TRBJ2-1,-,TGTGCCAGCAGCAAAACTAGGGATCACGGTGAGCAGTTCTTC,CASSKTRDHGEQFF
TRBV6-1,-,TRBJ2-6,TRBD1,TGTGCCAGCAGTGAAGAGGACAGGGGGCTTTCTGGGGCCAACGTCCTGACTTTC,CASSEEDRGLSGANVLTF
TRBV24-1,once,TRBJ1-5,TRBD1,TGTGCCACCAGTGATTCCGGACAGGGGGCTTATGGTAATCAGCCCCAGCATTTT,CATSDSGQGAYGNQPQHF
TRBV5-1,once,TRBJ1-3,-,TGCGCCAGCAGCTACGGGACATCTGGAAACACCATATATTTT,CASSYGTSGNTIYF
TRBV7-7,-,TRBJ2-2,TRBD1,TGTGCTAGCAGCCCTCGGGACAGCAACACCGGGGAGCTGTTTTTT,CASSPRDSNTGELFF
TRBV5-7,-,TRBJ2-7,TRBD1,TGTGCCAGCAGCGGGGACAGGGGGGTCGACGAGCAGTACTTC,CASSGDRGVDEQYF
TRBV18,-,TRBJ1-5,TRBD1,TGTGCCAGCTCACCGACGGGACAGGATCTGGGTCAGCCCCAGCATTTT,CASSPTGQDLGQPQHF
TRBV2,once,TRBJ1-4,-,TGTGCCAGCACGATGAGGGACTGGAATGAAAAACTGTTTTTT,CASTMRDWNEKLFF
TRBV29-1,-,TRBJ2-3,TRBD1,TGCAGCGACAGAGGGGCGGACAGGGTTATCGGAGATACGCAGTATTTT,CSDRGADRVIGDTQYF
TRBV2,-,TRBJ1-6,-,TGTGCCAGCAGACGACTGACAGGCGGATCACCCCTCCACTTT,CASRRLTGGSPLHF
TRBV4-1,-,TRBJ2-2,TRBD1,TGCGCCAGCAGCTCTCGACAGGGGGTAACCGGGGAGCTGTTTTTT,CASSSRQGVTGELFF
TRBV12-3/TRBV12-4,few,TRBJ2-2,TRBD2,TGTGCCAGCAGTGCCAGCGGGAGGGAGCTGTTTTTT,CASSASGRELFF
TRBV2,-,TRBJ2-3,-,TGTGCCAGCATAGCTGAGAGCACAGATACGCAGTATTTT,CASIAESTDTQYF
TRBV14,few,TRBJ2-7,TRBD2,TGTGCCAGCAGCCAACCCGGACTAGTAGGCGAGCAGTACTTC,CASSQPGLVGEQYF
TRBV28,-,TRBJ2-1,-,TGTGCCAGCATTCGCGGGTTCTCCTACAATGAGCAGTTCTTC,CASIRGFSYNEQFF
TRBV7-2,-,TRBJ2-6,-,TGTGCCAGCAGCCCTCACATTACTGGGGCCAACGTCCTGACTTTC,CASSPHITGANVLTF
TRBV6-2/TRBV6-3,-,TRBJ2-5,-,TGTGCCAGCAGTTACTCGAGGACAGCTCAAGAGACCCAGTACTTC,CASSYSRTAQETQYF
TRBV18,-,TRBJ1-1,TRBD1,TGTGCCAGCTCAATAAAGGGGGCGCCGAACACTGAAGCTTTCTTT,CASSIKGAPNTEAFF
TRBV10-3,-,TRBJ1-5,TRBD1,TGTGCCATCAGTTCCAGGACAGGGGGGGATCAGCCCCAGCATTTT,CAISSRTGGDQPQHF
TRBV5-4,few,TRBJ2-7,TRBD2,TGTGCCAGCAGTATTTCAGCGGGAACCTACGAGCAGTACTTC,CASSISAGTYEQYF
TRBV7-3,-,TRBJ1-2,-,TGTGCCAGCAGCCCCGACAGGAACTATGGCTACACCTTC,CASSPDRNYGYTF
TRBV7-9,-,TRBJ2-7,TRBD2,TGTGCCAGCAGCTTACTGCGGGAGGGGCGCTACGAGCAGTACTTC,CASSLLREGRYEQYF
TRBV7-8,-,TRBJ2-1,TRBD2,TGTGCCAGCAGCGTATCAGGGGGACTAGCGGGGTACAATGAGCAGTTCTTC,CASSVSGGLAGYNEQFF
TRBV24-1,-,TRBJ2-5,-,TGTGCCACCAGTGAGGACAGCCAAGAGACCCAGTACTTC,CATSEDSQETQYF
TRBV5-5,-,TRBJ1-1,-,TGTGCCAGCAGTTTGACAATGAACACTGAAGCTTTCTTT,CASSLTMNTEAFF
TRBV2,-,TRBJ2-7,TRBD1,TGTGCCAGCACTAGACAGGGGAGCTCCTACGAGCAGTACTTC,CASTRQGSSYEQYF
TRBV3-1/TRBV3-2,once,TRBJ2-1,TRBD1,TGTGCCAGCAGCCAGAACCGGGACAGGTCCTACAATGAGCAGTTCTTC,CASSQNRDRSYNEQFF
TRBV5-1,-,TRBJ1-1,-,TGCGCCAGCAGCAAGGATACAGGCACTGAAGCTTTCTTT,CASSKDTGTEAFF
TRBV12-2,-,TRBJ2-1,-,TGTGCAAGTCGCTTAGTTTCGCGGGAGAAGTCCTACAATGAGCAGTTCTTC,CASRLVSREKSYNEQFF
TRBV2,-,TRBJ2-5,TRBD1,TGTGCCAGCAGTTTCTACCGGGACAGAGCCCAGTACTTC,CASSFYRDRAQYF
TRBV29-1,-,TRBJ2-7,TRBD1,TGCAGCGCGCGCGGTTCGACAGGGGTCTACGAGCAGTACTTC,CSARGSTGVYEQYF
TRBV5-5,-,TRBJ1-2,-,TGTGCCAGCAGCTCTGACAGGTTCGGCTACACCTTC,CASSSDRFGYTF
TRBV14,-,TRBJ2-7,TRBD2,TGTGCCAGCAGCCGCCCCCTGGGACTAGCGGGGTTCTACGAGCAGTACTTC,CASSRPLGLAGFYEQYF
TRBV5-1,-,TRBJ1-2,TRBD1,TGCGCCAGCAGCTTGGGGGACAGGGTTTCTGATGGCTACACCTTC,CASSLGDRVSDGYTF
TRBV10-3,few,TRBJ1-6,TRBD1,TGTGCCTCCTCCGGGACAGCCGTCCAGAATTCACCCCTCCACTTT,CASSGTAVQNSPLHF
TRBV19,-,TRBJ1-4,TRBD1,TGTGCCAGTACCTCAGACAGGGGGGATGAAAAACTGTTTTTT,CASTSDRGDEKLFF
TRBV27,few,TRBJ1-6,-,TGTGCCAGCAGTTTATCGATTGTTGTTGTGTCGGGTTCGGCGGATAATTCACCCCTCCACTTT,CASSLSIVVVSGSADNSPLHF
TRBV11-3,-,TRBJ2-7,-,TGTGCCAGCAGCCCCGGACATAAGCCCTACGAGCAGTACTTC,CASSPGHKPYEQYF